Below are 22 T cell receptor beta chains sequenced from a single sample in a study of post-analysis software for immune sequencing data. Broader study findings: Patients showed TRBV5-6, TRBV5-1 and TRBV20-1 among roughly five TRBV segments more frequent than in controls.

These receptors' antigens are unknown. Unique molecular identifiers were carried by the TCR beta cDNA libraries. TCRdb passed the PCR reads through MiXCR, listing each CDR3 protein once. The data hold roughly 580,000 distinct CDR3 sequences, with around 47% observed a single time. The sequenced sample was blood. Source of these receptors: a girl aged 5 to 17 with multiple sclerosis.

This clonotype has just one count. This chain links TRBV15 with TRBJ1-5; maybe TRBD1 (5 bases). Germline values: CDR1 LNHNV, CDR2 YYDKDF (reference sequence). The CDR3 has 17 residues. V gave up 0 bases and J gave up 10 bases, with 22 bases separating them. The CDR3 bases are TGTGCCACCAGCAGAGATCTAGGGGACCGGTTCTTAGTACCCCAGCATTTT. Translated, it gives CATSRDLGDRFLVPQHF.

This clonotype was observed a few times. The chain employs TRBV7-9 and TRBJ1-1, with 7 bases identical to TRBD1. V shed 4 bases, J shed 8 bases, and the junction held 4 bases outside the gene matches. Germline-derived CDR1 and CDR2 are SEHNR and FQNEAQ (reference sequence). The CDR3 covers 12 residues. The CDR3 DNA reads TGTGCCAGCAGCTCGCAGGACAGGGAAGCTTTCTTT. It specifies CASSSQDREAFF.

A note on this clonotype: A junction boundary mismatches the germline segment, possibly from a read error. This chain uses TRBV12-3 or TRBV12-4 with TRBJ2-3; weak D call: TRBD1 (6 bases). CDR3 length equals 13 residues. CDR3: CASSPQGPDAQYF. The DNA for the CDR3 is TGTGCCAGCAGTCCCCAGGGGCCAGATGCGCAGTATTTT.

The V and J genes are TRBV5-5 and TRBJ2-5, with TRBD2 matching 15 bases. The V segment lost 3 bases and the J segment 0 bases; nucleotides outside the gene matches: 9. Germline CDR1 and CDR2: SGHKS and YYEKEE (reference sequence). This CDR3 is 19 amino acids long. The CDR3, as DNA: TGTGCCAGCAGCTCCGGGACTAGCGGGGGGCTCCTGTACCAAGAGACCCAGTACTTC. Protein product: CASSSGTSGGLLYQETQYF. The full variable domain, in which reference TRBV5-5 and TRBJ2-5 provide the parts outside the CDR3, is DAGVTQSPTHLIKTRGQQVTLRCSPISGHKSVSWYQQVLGQGPQFIFQYYEKEERGRGNFPDRFSARQFPNYSSELNVNALLLGDSALYLCASSSGTSGGLLYQETQYFGPGTRLLVL.

In its sample, this clonotype was seen a few times. The chain uses TRBV5-5 and TRBJ2-1; 8 positions match TRBD2. The germline V gene encodes CDR1 SGHKS and CDR2 YYEKEE (reference sequence). Germline trimming cut 2 bases from V and 6 bases from J; bases unmatched to any gene: 10. The CDR3 consists of 16 residues. The CDR3 loop reads CASSLTPASGFNEQFF. In DNA, the CDR3 is TGTGCCAGCAGCTTAACTCCGGCTAGCGGGTTCAATGAGCAGTTCTTC.

The rearrangement joins TRBV4-1 to TRBJ2-7; D is unresolved. The CDR3 contains 17 residues. Germline CDR1 is MGHRA and CDR2 is YSYEKL. Trimming pared 2 bases from V and 0 bases from J, leaving 17 bases between. The chain's CDR3 is CASSQIVSWPPSYEQYF. The CDR3 nucleotides are TGCGCCAGCAGCCAAATAGTCAGTTGGCCACCCTCCTACGAGCAGTACTTC.

V usage is TRBV20-1 and J usage is TRBJ2-1; 8 positions agree with TRBD2. The germline gives CDR1 DFQATT, CDR2 SNEGSKA (reference sequence). V lost 4 bases to trimming and J lost 7 bases; unmatched junction nucleotides: 3. The length of the CDR3 is 12 residues. The CDR3 DNA reads TGCAGTGCTACGGGGGGGCGAAATGAGCAGTTCTTC. Its protein product is CSATGGRNEQFF.

The J gene is TRBJ2-7, the V gene TRBV5-1; 14 bases line up with TRBD2. This CDR3 is built from 16 residues. Germline V gene lookup returns CDR1 SGHRS and CDR2 YFSETQ. V lost 4 bases and J lost 0; bases outside the gene matches: 3. CDR3 residues: CASSTGTSGSSYEQYF. CDR3 in DNA: TGCGCCAGCAGCACCGGGACTAGCGGGAGCTCCTACGAGCAGTACTTC.

The chain joins TRBV5-1 to TRBJ2-7; weak D call: TRBD2 (5 bases). Trimming pared 0 bases from V and 3 bases from J, leaving 16 bases between. Germline CDR1 SGHRS, CDR2 YFSETQ. The CDR3 consists of 16 residues. For the CDR3, the DNA is TGCGCCAGCAGCTTGGAACCAGGAGGAAGGATCTACGAGCAGTACTTC. This codes for CASSLEPGGRIYEQYF.

J is TRBJ1-2 and V is TRBV2; D possibly corresponds to TRBD1 (6 bases). The germline V and J ends were trimmed by 7 bases and 6 bases, with 18 bases remaining between them. The CDR3 sequence is 14 residues long. CDR1 and CDR2 (germline): SNHLY, FYNNEI. CDR3 region: CASNFIEGGDGYTF. CDR3 DNA sequence: TGTGCCAGCAATTTCATCGAGGGGGGTGATGGCTACACCTTC.

This clonotype was counted between two and nine times. J is TRBJ2-7 and V is TRBV11-3, with D possibly called TRBD1 or TRBD2 (5 bases each). The length of the CDR3 is 13 residues. CDR1 is SGHNT, CDR2 YENEEA, per germline. Trimming shortened V by 3 bases and J by 3 bases, and 9 bases separated the two germline ends. CDR3 in DNA: TGTGCCAGCAGCTTCAGGGCGGGCTACGAGCAGTACTTC. Translated: CASSFRAGYEQYF.

V and J are TRBV5-6 and TRBJ2-7; D ambiguous. Per germline, CDR1 SGHDT and CDR2 YYEEEE. Deletions cut 1 base from V and 3 bases from J, with 5 bases between. This CDR3 spans 12 amino acids. The CDR3 protein is CASSLTVYEQYF. In nucleotides, the CDR3 is TGTGCCAGCAGCTTGACAGTCTACGAGCAGTACTTC.

This chain joins TRBV12-3 or TRBV12-4 and TRBJ1-6, with D unclear. This CDR3 comprises 14 residues. V lost 5 bases, J lost 8 bases, and 13 bases lay in between. CDR3: CASSLRRADSPLHF. The CDR3 nucleotides read TGTGCCAGCAGTCTTCGACGGGCAGATTCACCCCTCCACTTT.

V usage is TRBV11-1 and J usage is TRBJ1-2; D is perhaps TRBD1 (6 bases). Germline V gene lookup returns CDR1 SGHAT and CDR2 FQDESV (reference sequence). Between the trimmed V and J ends, which lost 6 bases and 6 bases, there was a span of 14 bases. This CDR3 contains 13 residues. CDR3 protein: CASSLGGPDGYTF. CDR3 coding DNA: TGTGCCAGCAGTCTTGGGGGGCCAGATGGCTACACCTTC. Drawing the rest from reference TRBV11-1 and TRBJ1-2, the complete variable domain is EAEVAQSPRYKITEKSQAVAFWCDPISGHATLYWYRQILGQGPELLVQFQDESVVDDSQLPKDRFSAERLKGVDSTLKIQPAELGDSAMYLCASSLGGPDGYTFGSGTRLTVV.

In its sample, this clonotype was seen a few times. The chain uses TRBV7-6 and TRBJ1-4; TRBD1 matches at 7 bases. Trimming at V came to 1 base and at J to 4 bases, leaving 6 bases not matched to a gene. Germline V gene sequence: CDR1 SGHVS, CDR2 FNYEAQ. This CDR3 has 16 residues. CDR3 DNA: TGTGCCAGCAGCTTAGGGACAGGACGTGATAATGAAAAACTGTTTTTT. Protein: CASSLGTGRDNEKLFF.

The chain has TRBV20-1 and TRBJ2-5, with D perhaps TRBD1 (5 bases). Per germline, CDR1 DFQATT and CDR2 SNEGSKA (reference sequence). Trimming pared 0 bases from V and 1 base from J, leaving 15 bases between. The CDR3 contains 16 residues. The DNA of the CDR3 is TGCAGTGCTAGAGATCTTAAAGACAGCCTCCAAGAGACCCAGTACTTC. It is translated as CSARDLKDSLQETQYF.

This clonotype appeared a few times. This sequence joins TRBV5-1 and TRBJ2-1, with TRBD2 matching 10 bases. Per germline, CDR1 SGHRS and CDR2 YFSETQ. The trim removed 4 bases at V and 3 bases at J, leaving 10 bases unmatched. This CDR3 has 17 residues. The CDR3 sequence: CASSPPPAGGYYNEQFF. The DNA of the CDR3 is TGCGCCAGCAGCCCCCCTCCAGCGGGAGGGTACTACAATGAGCAGTTCTTC.

This clonotype showed up just a few times. The genes are TRBV9 and TRBJ2-1; 8 positions agree with TRBD2. The CDR3 spans 16 residues. Germline loops: CDR1 SGDLS, CDR2 YYNGEE. V shed 6 bases and J 4 bases; nucleotides not matched to a gene: 12. The CDR3 DNA reads TGTGCCAGCACCGCGGACGGCGGGGGGTCTTACAATGAGCAGTTCTTC. Encoded protein: CASTADGGGSYNEQFF.

The CDR3 DNA reads as TGCGCCAGCAGCTTGTACGGAGGAGGATACGAGCAGTACTTC. Translating it yields CASSLYGGGYEQYF. The rearrangement links TRBV5-1 to TRBJ2-7, with D possibly matching TRBD2 (5 bases). V was pared by 1 base and J by 4 bases, with 12 bases between. The length of the CDR3 is 14 residues. Per the germline V gene, CDR1 is SGHRS and CDR2 is YFSETQ.

The chain combines TRBV18 with TRBJ2-7; unclear D gene. The CDR3 length is 14 residues. Germline V gives CDR1 KGHSH, CDR2 LQKENI. Trimming stripped 2 bases from V and 0 bases from J, with 8 bases between. CDR3 protein: CASSPDQSSYEQYF. In nucleotides, the CDR3 is TGTGCCAGCTCACCAGACCAGAGCTCCTACGAGCAGTACTTC.

The V gene is TRBV20-1, the J gene TRBJ2-3; TRBD2 aligns across 9 bases. The V and J ends lost 4 bases and 7 bases, in that order; junction bases with no gene match: 18. The CDR3 consists of 17 residues. Germline V gene sequence: CDR1 DFQATT, CDR2 SNEGSKA (reference sequence). DNA of the CDR3: TGCAGTGCTACAAGTGGTCGCGGGAGGGCGGGGCAATATACGCAGTATTTT. It specifies CSATSGRGRAGQYTQYF.

The CDR3 here is CASSPTDRPFYEQYF. CDR3 nucleotides: TGTGCCAGCAGTCCCACTGACAGACCCTTCTACGAGCAGTACTTC. This chain connects TRBV6-5 to TRBJ2-7, with D perhaps TRBD1 (5 bases). Germline V CDR1 and CDR2: MNHEY, SVGAGI. The CDR3 contains 15 residues. The V gene lost 5 bases and the J gene lost 3 bases, with 17 bases spanning the gap.